This T cell receptor (beta chain) stems from a study of cytomegalovirus exposure and HLA in healthy donors. Use of 60 Vbeta and 13 Jbeta primers characterized the PCR. Sequenced by immunoSEQ multiplex PCR; TCRdb stores in-frame clones only, minus some. The sample records roughly 160,000 clones, around 80% being singletons. Study-wide results and limits: Some public TCRs appeared in many individuals, while most sequences were rare. Analysis performed later found under 20,000 TCR beta sequences associated with HLA alleles at 0.05 false discovery rate.

V was pared by 8 bases and J by 6 bases, with 13 bases between. Germline V gene sequence: CDR1 MDHEN, CDR2 SYDVKM. The CDR3 length is 13 residues. The sample holds one count of this clone. The target antigen is unknown. J is TRBJ1-4 and V is TRBV28; D is perhaps TRBD1 (5 bases). The clonotype originates from a woman aged 40 to 50 in good health and CMV-seropositive. The sample was PBMCs. CDR3 loop: CASALTAHEKLFF. The CDR3 DNA is TGTGCCAGCGCCTTGACAGCTCATGAAAAACTGTTTTTT.